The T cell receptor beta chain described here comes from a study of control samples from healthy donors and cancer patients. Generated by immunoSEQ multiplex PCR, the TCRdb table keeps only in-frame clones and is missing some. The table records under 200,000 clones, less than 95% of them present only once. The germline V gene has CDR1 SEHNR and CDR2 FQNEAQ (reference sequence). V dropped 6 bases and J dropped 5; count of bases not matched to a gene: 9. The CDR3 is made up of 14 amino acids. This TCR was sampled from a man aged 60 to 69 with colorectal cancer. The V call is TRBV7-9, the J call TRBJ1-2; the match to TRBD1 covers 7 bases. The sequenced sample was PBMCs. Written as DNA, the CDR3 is TGTGCCAGCAGACGTAATACAGGGGATTATGGCTACACCTTC. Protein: CASRRNTGDYGYTF.